This T cell receptor beta chain was sequenced for a study of T cell responses to AZD1222 COVID-19 vaccine. Notes on the study in general: Unmutated variant regions reportedly attract nearly half of all spike-specific TCRs.

Regarding this clone: The target antigen is unknown.

The germline CDR1 and CDR2 sequences are GTSNPN and SVGIG (reference sequence). CDR3 size: 11 residues. The V and J ends lost 0 bases and 8 bases respectively, with 7 bases between them. TCRdb's copy holds only in-frame clones and misses some; the assay was immunoSEQ multiplex PCR. The repertoire holds 95,000 to 100,000 clones, with just over 85% as singletons. This rearrangement joins TRBV30 to TRBJ1-2, with D maybe TRBD1 (5 bases). This specimen consisted of peripheral blood, obtained on day 0 of AZD1222 vaccination. The TCR originated in an adult in good health. The CDR3 DNA is TGTGCCTGGAGTGTGGGACTCGGCTACACCTTC. Translation gives CAWSVGLGYTF.